This entry lists 7 T cell receptor beta chains sequenced from one sample in a study of T cells in Graves' hyperthyroidism and ophthalmopathy. It was RNA transcripts that yielded the amplified TCR beta CDR3 regions. With the HTBI primer set, the TCR CDR3 went through a first round of RT-PCR. TCRdb recomputed calls from the multiplex PCR reads with MiXCR, one row per CDR3 protein. Among around 420,000 distinct CDR3 sequences listed, roughly an eighth were seen once. The sample was blood. The receptors shown here come from a woman younger than 30 with Graves' hyperthyroidism.

Many counts were recorded for this clonotype. The V call is TRBV2, the J call TRBJ1-4; D is undetermined. Trimming shortened V by 5 bases and J by 5 bases, and 0 bases separated the two germline ends. From germline, CDR1 is SNHLY and CDR2 FYNNEI. The CDR3 totals 10 residues. Here the CDR3 reads CASSNEKLFF. Written as DNA, the CDR3 is TGTGCCAGCAGTAATGAAAAACTGTTTTTT. Looking up the rest from reference TRBV2 and TRBJ1-4 gives the full variable domain: EPEVTQTPSHQVTQMGQEVILRCVPISNHLYFYWYRQILGQKVEFLVSFYNNEISEKSEIFDDQFSVERPDGSNFTLKIRSTKLEDSAMYFCASSNEKLFFGSGTQLSVL.

This clonotype was observed at least ten times. J is TRBJ2-1 and V is TRBV5-1; the match to TRBD1 covers 7 bases. Germline lookup yields CDR1 SGHRS and CDR2 YFSETQ. The CDR3 runs to 13 residues. V lost 0 bases and J lost 9; bases outside the gene matches: 3. CDR3: CASSLGQGGEQFF. The CDR3 region has the DNA TGCGCCAGCAGCTTGGGACAGGGTGGTGAGCAGTTCTTC.

Many counts were recorded for this clonotype. The chain couples TRBV19 to TRBJ2-2; TRBD1 aligns across 7 bases. This CDR3 has 14 amino acids. V dropped 6 bases and J dropped 5; count of bases not matched to a gene: 6. CDR1 and CDR2 (germline): LNHDA, SQIVND (reference sequence). Here the CDR3 DNA reads TGTGCCAGTAGAGAGACAGGGCGGACCGGGGAGCTGTTTTTT. Encoded protein: CASRETGRTGELFF.

This clonotype was recorded at least ten times. The chain uses TRBV28 and TRBJ2-7; the D gene is possibly TRBD2 (6 bases). Trimming removed 0 bases from V and 6 bases from J, with 9 bases in between. The germline V gene encodes CDR1 MDHEN and CDR2 SYDVKM. The CDR3 has 13 residues. DNA of the CDR3: TGTGCCAGCAGTTTATGGCGGGGTTCCGAGCAGTACTTC. It codes for CASSLWRGSEQYF.

The genes are TRBV10-2 and TRBJ2-7, with 7 bases matching TRBD2. The CDR3 length is 14 residues. Trimming removed 4 bases from V and 4 bases from J; junction bases left unmatched: 7. The germline CDR1 and CDR2 sequences are WSHSY and SAAADI. The DNA for the CDR3 is TGCGCCAGCAGTGGCGAGCGGGGTAGGTACGAGCAGTACTTC. It codes for CASSGERGRYEQYF.

The chain carries TRBV6-1 and TRBJ1-6; TRBD1 is a possible D gene (5 bases). The germline CDR1 and CDR2 sequences are MNHNS and SASEGT. The V end lost 10 bases, the J end lost 7 bases, and 17 bases lay between the germline ends. The CDR3 length is 14 residues. The CDR3 region has the DNA TGTGCCACCGGGGTTGGGGCTACCAATTCACCCCTCCACTTT. This encodes CATGVGATNSPLHF.

This clonotype was detected ten times or more. V is TRBV5-1 and J is TRBJ2-5, with no clear D. Germline-derived CDR1 and CDR2 are SGHRS and YFSETQ. The CDR3 is made up of 14 amino acids. V lost 0 bases and J 1 base, leaving 7 bases between the germline ends. CDR3 in amino acids: CASSLVQLQETQYF. Written as DNA, the CDR3 is TGCGCCAGCAGCTTGGTTCAGCTCCAAGAGACCCAGTACTTC.